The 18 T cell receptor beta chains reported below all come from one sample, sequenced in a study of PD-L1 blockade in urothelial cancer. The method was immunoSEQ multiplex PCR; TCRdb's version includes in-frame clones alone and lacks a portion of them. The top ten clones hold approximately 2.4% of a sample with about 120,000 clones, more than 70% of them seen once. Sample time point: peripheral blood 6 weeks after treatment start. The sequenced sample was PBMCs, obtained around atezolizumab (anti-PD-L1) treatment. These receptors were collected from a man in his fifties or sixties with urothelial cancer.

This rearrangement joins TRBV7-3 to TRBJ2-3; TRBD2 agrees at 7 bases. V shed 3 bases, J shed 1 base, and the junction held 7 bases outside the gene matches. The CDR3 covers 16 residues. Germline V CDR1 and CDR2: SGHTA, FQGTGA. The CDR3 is CASSLGLADRTDTQYF. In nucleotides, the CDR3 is TGTGCCAGCAGCTTGGGCCTAGCGGACCGCACAGATACGCAGTATTTT.

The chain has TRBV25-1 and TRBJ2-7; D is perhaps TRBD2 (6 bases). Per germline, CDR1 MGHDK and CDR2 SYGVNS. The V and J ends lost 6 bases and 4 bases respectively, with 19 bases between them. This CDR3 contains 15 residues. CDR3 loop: CASSLTGTGKYEQYF. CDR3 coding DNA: TGTGCCAGCAGCTTAACCGGGACTGGAAAATACGAGCAGTACTTC.

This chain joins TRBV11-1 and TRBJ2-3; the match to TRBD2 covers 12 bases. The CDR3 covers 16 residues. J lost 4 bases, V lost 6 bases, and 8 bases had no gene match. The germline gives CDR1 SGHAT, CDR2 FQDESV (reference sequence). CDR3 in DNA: TGTGCCAGCAGGAAGACTAGCGGGAGTAGGGCAGATACGCAGTATTTT. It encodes CASRKTSGSRADTQYF. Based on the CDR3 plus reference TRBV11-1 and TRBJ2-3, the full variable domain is EAEVAQSPRYKITEKSQAVAFWCDPISGHATLYWYRQILGQGPELLVQFQDESVVDDSQLPKDRFSAERLKGVDSTLKIQPAELGDSAMYLCASRKTSGSRADTQYFGPGTRLTVL.

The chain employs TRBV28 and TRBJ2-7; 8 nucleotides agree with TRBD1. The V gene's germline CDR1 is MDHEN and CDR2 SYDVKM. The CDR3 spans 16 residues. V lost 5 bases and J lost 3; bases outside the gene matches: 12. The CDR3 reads CASSPEHRTGFYEQYF. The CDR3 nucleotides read TGTGCCAGCAGTCCAGAACATAGGACAGGGTTCTACGAGCAGTACTTC.

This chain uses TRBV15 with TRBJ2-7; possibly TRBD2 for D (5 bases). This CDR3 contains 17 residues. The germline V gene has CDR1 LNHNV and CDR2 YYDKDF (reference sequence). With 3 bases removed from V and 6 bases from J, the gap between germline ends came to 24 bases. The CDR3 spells CATSRPSLGMGKVEQYF. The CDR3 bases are TGTGCCACCAGCAGGCCCTCACTAGGAATGGGGAAAGTCGAGCAGTACTTC.

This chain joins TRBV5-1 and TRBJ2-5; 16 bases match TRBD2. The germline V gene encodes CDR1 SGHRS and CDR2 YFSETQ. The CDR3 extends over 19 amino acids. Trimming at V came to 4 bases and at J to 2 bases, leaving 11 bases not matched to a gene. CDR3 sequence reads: CASSLIGTSGRAGQETQYF. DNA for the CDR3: TGCGCCAGCAGCCTAATAGGGACTAGCGGGAGGGCGGGTCAAGAGACCCAGTACTTC.

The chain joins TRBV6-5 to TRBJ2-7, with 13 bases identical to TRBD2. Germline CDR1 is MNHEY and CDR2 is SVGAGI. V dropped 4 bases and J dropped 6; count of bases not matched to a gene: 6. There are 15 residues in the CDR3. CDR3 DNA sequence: TGTGCCAGCAGTTCAGGGACTAGCGGGACTCGCGAGCAGTACTTC. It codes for CASSSGTSGTREQYF.

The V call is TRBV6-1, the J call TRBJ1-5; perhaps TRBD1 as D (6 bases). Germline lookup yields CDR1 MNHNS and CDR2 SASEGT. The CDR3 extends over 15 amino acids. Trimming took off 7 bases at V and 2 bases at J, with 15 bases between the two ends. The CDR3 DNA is TGTGCCAGCACTGAGGACAGATGGGGCAATCAGCCCCAGCATTTT. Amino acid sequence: CASTEDRWGNQPQHF.

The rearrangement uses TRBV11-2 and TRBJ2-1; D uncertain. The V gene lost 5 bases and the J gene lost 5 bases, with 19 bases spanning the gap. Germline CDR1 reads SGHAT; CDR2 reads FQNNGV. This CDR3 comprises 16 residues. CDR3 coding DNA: TGTGCCAGCAGCCCTAAACACCGGGTAATTGACAATGAGCAGTTCTTC. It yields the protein CASSPKHRVIDNEQFF.

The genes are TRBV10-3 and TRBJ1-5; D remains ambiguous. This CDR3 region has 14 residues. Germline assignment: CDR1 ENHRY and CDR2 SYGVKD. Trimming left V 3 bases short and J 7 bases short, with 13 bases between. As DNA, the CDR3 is TGTGCCATCAGTGAAGCGCGAGGGAGACAGCCCCAGCATTTT. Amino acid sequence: CAISEARGRQPQHF.

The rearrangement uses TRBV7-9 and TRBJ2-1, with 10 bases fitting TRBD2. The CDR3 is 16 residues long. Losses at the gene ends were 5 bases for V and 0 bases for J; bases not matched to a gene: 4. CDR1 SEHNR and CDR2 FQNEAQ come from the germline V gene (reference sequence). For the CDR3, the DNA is TGTGCCAGCAGCGGGATAGCGGGAGGCTCCTACAATGAGCAGTTCTTC. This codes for CASSGIAGGSYNEQFF.

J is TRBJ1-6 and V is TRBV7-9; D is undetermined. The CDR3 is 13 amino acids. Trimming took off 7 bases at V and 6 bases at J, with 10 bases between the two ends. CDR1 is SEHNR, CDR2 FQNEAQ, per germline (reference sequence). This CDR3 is CASTPSGNSPLHF. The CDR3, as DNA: TGTGCCAGCACCCCGTCGGGTAATTCACCCCTCCACTTT.

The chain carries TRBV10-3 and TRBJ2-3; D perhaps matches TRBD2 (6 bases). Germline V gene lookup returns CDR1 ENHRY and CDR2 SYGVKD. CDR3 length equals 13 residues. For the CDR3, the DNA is TGTGCTTCCAGCGGCGGGGCCACAGATACGCAGTATTTT. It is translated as CASSGGATDTQYF.

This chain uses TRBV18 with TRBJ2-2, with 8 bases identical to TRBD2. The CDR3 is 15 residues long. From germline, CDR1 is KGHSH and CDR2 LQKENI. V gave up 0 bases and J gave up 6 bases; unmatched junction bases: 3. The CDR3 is CASSPPPAGAGELFF. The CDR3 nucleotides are TGTGCCAGCTCACCACCCCCAGCGGGAGCCGGGGAGCTGTTTTTT.

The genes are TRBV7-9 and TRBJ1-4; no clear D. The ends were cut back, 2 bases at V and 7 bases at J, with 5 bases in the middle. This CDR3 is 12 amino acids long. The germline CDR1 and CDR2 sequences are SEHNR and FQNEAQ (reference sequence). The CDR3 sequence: CASSLKAEKLFF. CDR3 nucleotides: TGTGCCAGCAGCTTAAAAGCTGAAAAACTGTTTTTT.

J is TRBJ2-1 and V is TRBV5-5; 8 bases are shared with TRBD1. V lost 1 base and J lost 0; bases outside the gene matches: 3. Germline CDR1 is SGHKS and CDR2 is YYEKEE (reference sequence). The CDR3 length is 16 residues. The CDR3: CASSLTGGSSYNEQFF. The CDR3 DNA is TGTGCCAGCAGCTTGACAGGGGGAAGCTCCTACAATGAGCAGTTCTTC.

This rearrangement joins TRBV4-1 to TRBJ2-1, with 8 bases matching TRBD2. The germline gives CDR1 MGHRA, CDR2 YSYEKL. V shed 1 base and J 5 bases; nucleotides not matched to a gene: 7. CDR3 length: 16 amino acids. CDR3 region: CASSQGGGRPNNEQFF. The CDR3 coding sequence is TGCGCCAGCAGCCAAGGAGGCGGGAGGCCAAACAATGAGCAGTTCTTC.

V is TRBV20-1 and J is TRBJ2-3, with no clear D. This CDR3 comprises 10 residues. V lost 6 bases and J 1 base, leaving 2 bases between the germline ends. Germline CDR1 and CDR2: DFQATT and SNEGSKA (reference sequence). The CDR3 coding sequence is TGCAGTGCCGGCACAGATACGCAGTATTTT. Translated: CSAGTDTQYF.